This TCR beta chain emerged from a study of identical twins. TCRdb re-analysed the 5' RACE reads in MiXCR, keeping a single row per CDR3 protein. The sample lists 300,000 to 400,000 distinct CDR3 sequences, around an eighth occurring once. Only a few counts were recorded for this clonotype. This sample was also put to use in a study of yellow fever vaccine responses in identical twins.

The source material was CD8+ T cells sorted from blood. The TCR was taken from a woman aged 18-35 years in good health.

For the CDR3, the DNA is TGTGCCAGCAGTTTTTCGGGGGCCTACGAGCAGTACTTC. This encodes CASSFSGAYEQYF. The chain links TRBV27 to TRBJ2-7; tentatively, D is TRBD2 (6 bases). The germline V gene encodes CDR1 MNHEY and CDR2 SMNVEV (reference sequence). V gave up 3 bases and J gave up 2 bases, with 8 bases separating them. The CDR3 is 13 residues long.